What follows describes a single T cell receptor (beta chain). Losses at the gene ends were 5 bases for V and 0 bases for J; bases not matched to a gene: 4. The CDR3 consists of 17 residues. Germline-derived CDR1 and CDR2 are MDHEN and SYDVKM. This specimen comes from a study of blood T cell repertoires in COVID-19. Data came from immunoSEQ multiplex PCR; TCRdb stores just in-frame clones and leaves some out. There are approximately 200,000 clones in the sample; 85% to 90% occur only once, and around 1.3% lies in the top ten. The chain is built from TRBV28 and TRBJ2-1; TRBD2 matches at 13 bases. The sequence was obtained from a young man who had recovered from COVID-19. Sequenced: PBMCs or T cells enriched from blood (not recorded which). CDR3 protein: CASSNGLAGDSYNEQFF. CDR3 DNA: TGTGCCAGCAGTAACGGACTAGCGGGGGACTCCTACAATGAGCAGTTCTTC.